One sample yielded the 30 T cell receptor beta chains listed below, sequenced in a study of shared clonotypes between healthy human individuals (dated by TCRdb to about 2020). Libraries were built with the immunoSEQ multiplex PCR assay. TCRdb carries this immuneACCESS record with in-frame sequences only. Its versions omit some clonotypes, under half of them owing to an unresolved V gene in the studies checked, with the rest unexplained. The sample table holds more than 400,000 clones, of which about 78% were seen once. Around 11% of the sample comes from the top ten. The sequenced sample consisted of PBMCs. These receptors all stem from a woman between 40 and 55 years old in good health. Some clones in this sample may be carry-over from other donors' samples.

This clone showed up just once. The chain recombines TRBV5-1 with TRBJ2-7; 7 bases are a match to TRBD2. The germline CDR1 and CDR2 sequences are SGHRS and YFSETQ. V lost 0 bases and J lost 3; bases outside the gene matches: 6. The CDR3 is made up of 15 amino acids. The CDR3 loop reads CASSLAGGLDYEQYF. The CDR3 DNA follows: TGCGCCAGCAGCTTGGCCGGGGGGTTGGACTACGAGCAGTACTTC.

The chain carries TRBV19 and TRBJ2-3; 7 bases match TRBD2. V lost 0 bases to trimming and J lost 2 bases; unmatched junction nucleotides: 8. This CDR3 is 17 amino acids long. Germline assignment: CDR1 LNHDA and CDR2 SQIVND (reference sequence). The chain's CDR3 is CASSIERTSVLTDTQYF. In DNA, the CDR3 is TGTGCCAGTAGTATAGAGAGAACTAGCGTCCTCACAGATACGCAGTATTTT.

This clone appeared a single time. The chain couples TRBV7-9 to TRBJ1-2; D remains ambiguous. The CDR3 has 14 residues. Germline CDR1 reads SEHNR; CDR2 reads FQNEAQ (reference sequence). V dropped 2 bases and J dropped 4 bases, with 11 bases sitting between them. CDR3 region: CASSLSRSGYGYTF. The CDR3 nucleotides are TGTGCCAGCAGCTTAAGCCGGTCAGGCTATGGCTACACCTTC. Full variable domain (outside the CDR3, taken from reference TRBV7-9 and TRBJ1-2): DTGVSQNPRHKITKRGQNVTFRCDPISEHNRLYWYRQTLGQGPEFLTYFQNEAQLEKSRLLSDRFSAERPKGSFSTLEIQRTEQGDSAMYLCASSLSRSGYGYTFGSGTRLTVV.

The genes are TRBV19 and TRBJ2-1; 15 nucleotides line up with TRBD2. The length of the CDR3 is 16 residues. Trimming removed 3 bases from V and 7 bases from J; junction bases left unmatched: 4. The V gene's germline CDR1 is LNHDA and CDR2 SQIVND (reference sequence). The CDR3 is CASSIPGLAGGNEQFF. The DNA of the CDR3 is TGTGCCAGTAGTATCCCGGGACTAGCGGGAGGTAATGAGCAGTTCTTC.

As to this clone: This may be a read error, as it is one base from a much larger clone. Other DNA sequences in this specimen translate into the identical CDR3. This chain links TRBV29-1 with TRBJ2-7; the match to TRBD2 covers 9 bases. J lost 5 bases, V lost 6 bases, and 11 bases had no gene match. The CDR3 spans 14 residues. Germline-derived CDR1 and CDR2 are SQVTM and ANQGSEA. The DNA for the CDR3 is TGCAGCGTCCAAGGAGGAGGACTAGCGAACGAGCAGTACTTC. It specifies CSVQGGGLANEQYF.

The chain couples TRBV21-1 to TRBJ2-7; TRBD2 is the table's D call and was not checked against the DNA. TRBV21-1 is shown as a pseudogene. This CDR3 has 15 amino acids. CDR3 residues: CASSKEVGEFYEQYF. The CDR3 region has the DNA TGTGCCAGCAGCAAAGAGGTGGGAGAATTCTACGAGCAGTACTTC.

The chain carries TRBV28 and TRBJ1-3; D remains ambiguous. The length of the CDR3 is 17 residues. V dropped 5 bases and J dropped 0 bases, with 17 bases sitting between them. Germline-derived CDR1 and CDR2 are MDHEN and SYDVKM. The CDR3 sequence: CASSPWVALSSGNTIYF. As DNA, the CDR3 is TGTGCCAGCAGTCCCTGGGTAGCCCTGAGCTCTGGAAACACCATATATTTT.

In DNA form, the CDR3 reads TGTGCCAGCAGTTTGACCGACAGGAATGAAGCTTTCTTT. Protein sequence: CASSLTDRNEAFF. This sequence joins TRBV28 and TRBJ1-1, with D perhaps TRBD1 (6 bases). The CDR3 is 13 residues long. Trimming shortened V by 3 bases and J by 7 bases, and 12 bases separated the two germline ends. Germline V gene lookup returns CDR1 MDHEN and CDR2 SYDVKM.

The count of this clone is one. This rearrangement joins TRBV28 to TRBJ2-1; TRBD2 aligns across 14 bases. The ends lost 4 bases at V and 7 bases at J; junction bases unmatched: 9. From germline, CDR1 is MDHEN and CDR2 SYDVKM. This CDR3 contains 17 residues. CDR3 coding DNA: TGTGCCAGCAGTTCGGGACTAGCGGGAGAGCTAGGGAATGAGCAGTTCTTC. It specifies CASSSGLAGELGNEQFF.

Only a few counts were recorded for this clone. This sequence joins TRBV6-5 and TRBJ1-1; D is ambiguous. V was pared by 8 bases and J by 0 bases, with 10 bases between. Germline V gene lookup returns CDR1 MNHEY and CDR2 SVGAGI. This CDR3 comprises 13 residues. The CDR3, as DNA: TGTGCCAGCGGATCCACAATGAACACTGAAGCTTTCTTT. Translation: CASGSTMNTEAFF.

As concerns this clone: A read error is possible here, since a much larger clone lies one base away. The rearrangement uses TRBV27 and TRBJ1-1; D remains ambiguous. The CDR3 is 13 amino acids. V was cut by 5 bases and J by 1 base, with 8 bases left in between. Germline V lookup: CDR1 MNHEY, CDR2 SMNVEV (reference sequence). Here the CDR3 reads CASSPGENTEAFF. The CDR3 DNA follows: TGTGCCAGCAGTCCGGGTGAGAACACTGAAGCTTTCTTT.

The chain links TRBV27 to TRBJ2-2; D call uncertain. The CDR3 totals 13 residues. V was cut by 6 bases and J by 7 bases, with 12 bases left in between. CDR1 is MNHEY, CDR2 SMNVEV, per germline (reference sequence). CDR3 residues: CASSPRWDGELFF. The CDR3 region has the DNA TGTGCCAGCAGCCCTCGGTGGGACGGGGAGCTGTTTTTT.

Regarding this clone: The junction shows a germline mismatch at one end, possibly a read error. The V gene is TRBV11-2, the J gene TRBJ2-5; 7 bases agree with TRBD2. CDR1 SGHAT and CDR2 FQNNGV come from the germline V gene. CDR3 length: 15 amino acids. CDR3 loop: CACSLGGRRQETQYF. DNA for the CDR3: TGTGCCTGCAGCTTAGGCGGGAGACGACAAGAGACCCAGTACTTC.

The V and J genes are TRBV7-2 and TRBJ2-4; 8 positions match TRBD1. J was trimmed by 14 bases and V by 1 base; bases with no gene match: 7. The CDR3 has 13 amino acids. The V gene's germline CDR1 is SGHTA and CDR2 FQGNSA. The CDR3 loop reads CASSLGGDRNKYF. CDR3 nucleotides: TGTGCCAGCAGCTTAGGGGGGGACAGGAACAAGTACTTC.

The chain recombines TRBV7-2 with TRBJ2-7, with TRBD1 matching 8 bases. This CDR3 has 15 residues. V was pared by 4 bases and J by 2 bases, with 7 bases of the junction left unmatched. Germline assignment: CDR1 SGHTA and CDR2 FQGNSA. CDR3 sequence reads: CASSWGDRPPYEQYF. CDR3 sequence (DNA): TGTGCCAGCAGCTGGGGGGACAGGCCGCCCTACGAGCAGTACTTC.

This chain links TRBV28 with TRBJ1-6; 8 bases agree with TRBD1. With 3 bases clipped from V and 9 bases from J, the junction kept 7 bases outside the gene matches. Germline loops: CDR1 MDHEN, CDR2 SYDVKM. This CDR3 has 15 residues. The CDR3 loop is CASSLEDREASPLHF. Here the CDR3 DNA reads TGTGCCAGCAGTTTGGAGGACAGGGAGGCTTCACCCCTCCACTTT.

This clone has only one observation. The rearrangement links TRBV21-1 to TRBJ2-1; TRBD1 is taken as the D call from the table, unchecked against the DNA. TRBV21-1 is a recognized pseudogene. CDR3 length: 15 amino acids. Here the CDR3 DNA reads TGTGCCAGCAGCAAAAAAGGGACAGGGAACAATGAGCAGTTCTTC. It specifies CASSKKGTGNNEQFF.

The CDR3 nucleotides are TGTGCCAGCAGCCGGGGACTAGCGGGGGCAACCGGGGAGCTGTTTTTT. Residues: CASSRGLAGATGELFF. This chain connects TRBV5-4 to TRBJ2-2; 14 bases map to TRBD2. J lost 5 bases, V lost 4 bases, and 4 bases had no gene match. This CDR3 contains 16 residues. CDR1 is SGHNT and CDR2 is YYREEE in the germline V gene (reference sequence).

The genes are TRBV6-1 and TRBJ2-3; TRBD2 might be the D (5 bases). V was shortened by 4 bases and J by 2 bases, with 13 bases between the two germline ends. Germline CDR1 MNHNS, CDR2 SASEGT. The CDR3 sequence is 15 residues long. The CDR3 DNA is TGTGCCAGCAGTGTTAAACTAGTAGACACAGATACGCAGTATTTT. As protein: CASSVKLVDTDTQYF.

The J gene is TRBJ2-7, the V gene TRBV28; maybe TRBD2 (6 bases). V lost 6 bases and J lost 3, with 9 bases in between. Germline values: CDR1 MDHEN, CDR2 SYDVKM. The CDR3 runs to 12 residues. CDR3 sequence (DNA): TGTGCCAGCAGGTCGGGGGTCTACGAGCAGTACTTC. It yields the protein CASRSGVYEQYF.

This clone was counted ten times or more. V usage is TRBV12-5 and J usage is TRBJ1-1; D is uncertain. With 1 base removed from V and 4 bases from J, the gap between germline ends came to 7 bases. Germline V lookup: CDR1 LGHNT, CDR2 FRNRAP. The CDR3 sequence is 13 residues long. CDR3 sequence: CASGLGVRTEAFF. CDR3 coding DNA: TGTGCTAGTGGTTTGGGGGTTCGCACTGAAGCTTTCTTT.

The chain uses TRBV9 and TRBJ2-2; 7 positions match TRBD2. V was clipped by 0 bases and J by 3 bases; unmatched bases: 5. Looked up from germline, CDR1 is SGDLS and CDR2 is YYNGEE. This CDR3 region has 16 residues. This chain's CDR3 is CASSVGAAGDTGELFF. The CDR3, as DNA: TGTGCCAGCAGCGTAGGGGCTGCGGGAGACACCGGGGAGCTGTTTTTT.

This sequence joins TRBV19 and TRBJ2-4; the D gene is possibly TRBD1 (7 bases). There are 17 residues in the CDR3. Germline CDR1 LNHDA, CDR2 SQIVND (reference sequence). V was clipped by 5 bases and J by 3 bases, with 20 bases between them. CDR3 loop: CASSPSWRDSDKNIQYF. In DNA, the CDR3 is TGTGCCAGTAGTCCCTCCTGGAGGGACAGCGACAAAAACATTCAGTACTTC.

This clone has just a few counts. This sequence joins TRBV15 and TRBJ2-7; TRBD2 might be the D (5 bases). V was cut by 4 bases and J by 7 bases, with 17 bases left in between. CDR3 length: 14 residues. Germline V CDR1 and CDR2: LNHNV, YYDKDF (reference sequence). Here the CDR3 DNA reads TGTGCCACCAGCATTTTACTAGAGGGTGGTGAGCAGTACTTC. The encoded protein is CATSILLEGGEQYF.

DNA of the CDR3: TGCAGCGTTCGGGGAAAGGGCCTAGGAAGGGCCTATGGCTACACCTTC. This translates into CSVRGKGLGRAYGYTF. V gene TRBV29-1 combines with J gene TRBJ1-2; D remains ambiguous. Germline V gene lookup returns CDR1 SQVTM and CDR2 ANQGSEA. With 5 bases removed from V and 4 bases from J, the gap between germline ends came to 23 bases. The CDR3 length is 16 residues.

The rearrangement uses TRBV2 and TRBJ2-2; D might be TRBD2 (6 bases). V was shortened by 7 bases and J by 5 bases, with 14 bases between the two germline ends. Germline lookup yields CDR1 SNHLY and CDR2 FYNNEI. The CDR3 spans 14 residues. CDR3 sequence: CASKAGRGTGELFF. The CDR3 DNA follows: TGTGCCAGCAAAGCCGGGAGAGGAACCGGGGAGCTGTTTTTT.

This chain connects TRBV19 to TRBJ2-3; the D is unclear. The CDR3 runs to 13 residues. The germline V gene has CDR1 LNHDA and CDR2 SQIVND (reference sequence). Trimming removed 6 bases at V and 0 bases at J, with 7 bases between. CDR3 in amino acids: CASRQISTDTQYF. As DNA, the CDR3 is TGTGCCAGTAGACAGATCAGCACAGATACGCAGTATTTT.

V gene TRBV7-2 combines with J gene TRBJ2-5; a weak D match, TRBD2 (6 bases). V lost 4 bases and J lost 1, with 13 bases in between. Germline V gene sequence: CDR1 SGHTA, CDR2 FQGNSA. This CDR3 contains 15 residues. The CDR3 protein is CASSSGRGLQETQYF. DNA for the CDR3: TGTGCCAGCAGCTCGGGGCGGGGCCTCCAAGAGACCCAGTACTTC. Looking up the rest from reference TRBV7-2 and TRBJ2-5 gives the full variable domain: GAGVSQSPSNKVTEKGKDVELRCDPISGHTALYWYRQSLGQGLEFLIYFQGNSAPDKSGLPSDRFSAERTGGSVSTLTIQRTQQEDSAVYLCASSSGRGLQETQYFGPGTRLLVL.

The chain has TRBV2 and TRBJ2-1; D remains unclear. Germline CDR1 is SNHLY and CDR2 is FYNNEI. V was trimmed by 3 bases and J by 6 bases, leaving 15 bases between them. This CDR3 is built from 15 residues. The CDR3 DNA reads as TGTGCCAGCAGTGATGATTCCCTCCGTCCCAATGAGCAGTTCTTC. Amino acids: CASSDDSLRPNEQFF.

This clone was seen just once. The J gene is TRBJ1-2, the V gene TRBV28, with 9 bases matching TRBD1. The CDR3 contains 15 residues. Germline CDR1 MDHEN, CDR2 SYDVKM. With V trimmed by 3 bases and J by 4 bases, 6 bases remained unmatched. The CDR3 sequence is CASSLGTGGTYGYTF. Written as DNA, the CDR3 is TGTGCCAGCAGTTTGGGTACAGGGGGCACCTATGGCTACACCTTC.